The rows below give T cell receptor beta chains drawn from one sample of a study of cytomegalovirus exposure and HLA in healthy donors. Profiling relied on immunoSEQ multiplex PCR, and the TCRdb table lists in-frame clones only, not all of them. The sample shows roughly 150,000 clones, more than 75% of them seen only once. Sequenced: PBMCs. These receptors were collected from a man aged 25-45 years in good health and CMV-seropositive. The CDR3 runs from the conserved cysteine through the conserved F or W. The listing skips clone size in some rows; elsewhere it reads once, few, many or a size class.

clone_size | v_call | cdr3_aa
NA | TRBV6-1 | CASSEDPRGREQFF
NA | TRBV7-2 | CASTLGGGNQPQHF
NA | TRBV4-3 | CASSQDREGDHGYTF
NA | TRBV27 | CASSFDRGYEQYF
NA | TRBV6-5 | CASSYDRGNYGYTF
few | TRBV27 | CASSWGQGNLEGLFF
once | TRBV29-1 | CSAGTGDEQYF
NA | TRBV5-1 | CASSLAGGAIFTGELFF
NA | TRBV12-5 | CASGLGDRAGYTF
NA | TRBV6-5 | CATSPQGNEQFF
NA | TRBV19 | CASSISGGRGTDTQYF
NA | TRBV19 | CASSIGGQPQHF
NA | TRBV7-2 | CASSLATSRDEQFF
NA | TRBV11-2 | CASSLQRQGTQYF
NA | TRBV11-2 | CASSFTQGKDTQYF
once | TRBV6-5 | CASRRIDRAYEQYF
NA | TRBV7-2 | CASSLAGQGSQPQHF
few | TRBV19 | CASRGGTVLTGELFF
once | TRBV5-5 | CASSFPGGKGNTEAFF
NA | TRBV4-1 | CASSSTGANYNEQFF
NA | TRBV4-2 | CASSQRPGETEAFF
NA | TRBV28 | CASSFLAGRSEQFF
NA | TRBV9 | CASSVTPESDRQETQYF
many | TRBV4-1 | CASSFTGNTEAFF
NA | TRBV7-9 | CASSTAGDQPQHF